This T cell receptor (beta chain) was sequenced during a study of Graves' ophthalmopathy and Graves' hyperthyroidism. The CDR3 runs 18 residues. The V gene end was trimmed by 1 base and the J gene end by 4 bases; junction bases not matched to a gene: 9. Germline-derived CDR1 and CDR2 are SGHNT and YYREEE (reference sequence). This clonotype was seen at least ten times. RNA transcripts served as template for amplifying TCR beta CDR3 sequences. HTBI primers served in a first-round RT-PCR, which a second-round multiplex PCR followed. TCRdb itself ran the multiplex PCR reads through MiXCR, one entry per CDR3 protein. The sample records 150,000 to 200,000 distinct CDR3 sequences, around 40% being singletons.

This clonotype was sampled from a man aged 30-40 years with Graves' ophthalmopathy. The sequenced material came from peripheral blood. The genes are TRBV5-4 and TRBJ2-5; 14 positions agree with TRBD2. The chain's CDR3 is CASSLSPPGLAGVETQYF. The DNA of the CDR3 is TGTGCCAGCAGCTTGAGTCCCCCGGGACTAGCGGGAGTAGAGACCCAGTACTTC.